Shown below are 20 T cell receptor beta chains from a single sample sequenced in a study of blood T cell repertoires in COVID-19. The protocol was immunoSEQ multiplex PCR, while the TCRdb copy is restricted to in-frame clones and leaves out a portion. The repertoire holds 30,000 to 35,000 clones, roughly four fifths seen once, with around 41% in the top ten. Sequencing was done on a sample of peripheral blood. These receptors were collected from a man at least 80 years old with active or convalescent COVID-19.

V usage is TRBV7-2 and J usage is TRBJ2-5; 13 nucleotides match TRBD2. CDR1 SGHTA and CDR2 FQGNSA come from the germline V gene. The CDR3 has 15 amino acids. The junction had 5 bases not matched to a gene; V was cut back by 5 bases and J by 5 bases. The CDR3: CASSGLAGEVETQYF. The CDR3 coding sequence is TGTGCCAGCAGCGGACTAGCGGGAGAAGTGGAGACCCAGTACTTC.

The chain employs TRBV18 and TRBJ1-5, with D unresolved. Trimming pared 2 bases from V and 3 bases from J, leaving 8 bases between. This CDR3 has 14 residues. Per the germline V gene, CDR1 is KGHSH and CDR2 is LQKENI. DNA of the CDR3: TGTGCCAGCTCACCAACTGAAGACAATCAGCCCCAGCATTTT. Protein product: CASSPTEDNQPQHF.

The chain is built from TRBV6-6 and TRBJ1-6; tentative D call: TRBD1 (6 bases). V was cut by 2 bases and J by 9 bases, with 11 bases left in between. Germline V gives CDR1 MNHNY, CDR2 SVGAGI (reference sequence). The CDR3 is 14 amino acids. The CDR3 spells CASSYVAQGSPLHF. The CDR3, as DNA: TGTGCCAGCAGTTACGTAGCACAGGGTTCACCCCTCCACTTT.

The chain couples TRBV18 to TRBJ2-1, with 7 bases aligning to TRBD2. Losses at the gene ends were 4 bases for V and 0 bases for J; bases not matched to a gene: 3. CDR3 length equals 15 residues. Germline assignment: CDR1 KGHSH and CDR2 LQKENI. CDR3 loop: CASSLGGSSYNEQFF. CDR3 in DNA: TGTGCCAGCTCACTCGGCGGGAGCTCCTACAATGAGCAGTTCTTC.

CDR3 nucleotide sequence: TGTGCCAGCAGCCACGGGGGTTATACTGAAGCTTTCTTT. Protein sequence: CASSHGGYTEAFF. The chain combines TRBV7-8 with TRBJ1-1; possible D gene TRBD1, 5 bases. Germline lookup yields CDR1 SGHVS and CDR2 FQNEAQ. The CDR3 runs 13 residues. Trimming took 5 bases from V and 5 from J, leaving 12 bases between them.

This chain connects TRBV28 to TRBJ1-1; tentative D call: TRBD1 (5 bases). There are 15 residues in the CDR3. Trimming left V 1 base short and J 0 bases short, with 9 bases between. Per germline, CDR1 MDHEN and CDR2 SYDVKM. The CDR3 DNA is TGTGCCAGCAGTTTATCAGGGATAGTGAACACTGAAGCTTTCTTT. Its translation is CASSLSGIVNTEAFF.

The chain couples TRBV30 to TRBJ2-7; a weak D match, TRBD2 (7 bases). The CDR3 totals 14 residues. V lost 0 bases, J lost 6 bases, and 15 bases lay in between. The V gene's germline CDR1 is GTSNPN and CDR2 SVGIG (reference sequence). The CDR3 is CAWSVGGAPLEQYF. CDR3 sequence (DNA): TGTGCCTGGAGTGTTGGGGGGGCTCCCCTCGAGCAGTACTTC.

This clone came up once. The gene calls are TRBV13 and TRBJ2-1, with 8 bases aligning to TRBD2. Germline assignment: CDR1 PRHDT and CDR2 FYEKMQ (reference sequence). J gave up 0 bases and V 5 bases, and 9 bases lay outside the gene matches. The CDR3 covers 17 residues. The CDR3 spells CASSISGTLSSYNEQFF. Written as DNA, the CDR3 is TGTGCCAGCAGCATTAGCGGGACACTGTCCTCCTACAATGAGCAGTTCTTC.

This clone was seen a single time. The chain employs TRBV3-1 (or the pseudogene TRBV3-2) and TRBJ2-1, with TRBD2 identical over 11 bases. The length of the CDR3 is 15 residues. V dropped 5 bases and J dropped 6; count of bases not matched to a gene: 6. The germline V gene has CDR1 LGHDT and CDR2 YNNKEL (reference sequence). This CDR3 reads CASSSLAGGANEQFF. DNA of the CDR3: TGTGCCAGCAGCAGCCTAGCGGGAGGAGCCAATGAGCAGTTCTTC.

This sequence joins TRBV9 and TRBJ2-3; 13 bases line up with TRBD2. The junction had 10 bases not matched to a gene; V was cut back by 3 bases and J by 6 bases. The CDR3 covers 17 residues. Germline-derived CDR1 and CDR2 are SGDLS and YYNGEE. The CDR3 DNA sequence: TGTGCCAGCAGCGCCAGAGGACTAGCGGGAGTCGTGGATACGCAGTATTTT. Encoded protein: CASSARGLAGVVDTQYF.

For this clone: Its ends do not fully match the called genes, so a read error is possible. The chain is built from TRBV6-6 and TRBJ2-7; 8 bases are shared with TRBD1. Looked up from germline, CDR1 is MNHNY and CDR2 is SVGAGI (reference sequence). The CDR3 length is 15 residues. The CDR3 nucleotides are TGTGCCAGCAGTGCACGGACAGGGAGCTCCTATGAGCAGTACTTC. Encoded protein: CASSARTGSSYEQYF.

The V call is TRBV7-9, the J call TRBJ2-3; no clear D gene. The CDR3 extends over 14 amino acids. CDR1 and CDR2 (germline): SEHNR, FQNEAQ (reference sequence). V lost 5 bases to trimming and J lost 3 bases, with 12 bases between them. CDR3 in DNA: TGTGCCAGCAGCGAAAGAGACTCTACAGATACGCAGTATTTT. Its protein is CASSERDSTDTQYF.

This chain connects TRBV11-3 to TRBJ2-7; 7 bases line up with TRBD2. CDR1 is SGHNT, CDR2 YENEEA, per germline. The CDR3 sequence is 14 residues long. Trimming removed 3 bases from V and 7 bases from J; junction bases left unmatched: 9. CDR3 sequence reads: CASSLSGGGYEQYF. DNA of the CDR3: TGTGCCAGCAGCTTGTCGGGAGGAGGGTATGAGCAGTACTTC.

The rearrangement links TRBV4-3 to TRBJ2-5; D might be TRBD1 (6 bases). The germline gives CDR1 LGHNA, CDR2 YSLEER. Trimming stripped 1 base from V and 3 bases from J, with 21 bases between. The CDR3 loop spans 18 amino acids. CDR3 residues: CASSQAHRVSGQKETQYF. The CDR3 DNA reads TGCGCCAGCAGCCAAGCACACAGGGTCTCGGGACAAAAAGAGACCCAGTACTTC.

The J gene is TRBJ1-4, the V gene TRBV13; 10 bases fit TRBD1. The trim removed 5 bases at V and 4 bases at J, leaving 1 base unmatched. This CDR3 region has 14 residues. Germline V lookup: CDR1 PRHDT, CDR2 FYEKMQ (reference sequence). This chain's CDR3 is CASSRDRGNEKLFF. The CDR3 coding sequence is TGTGCCAGCAGCCGGGACAGGGGTAATGAAAAACTGTTTTTT.

The genes are TRBV18 and TRBJ2-2; tentatively, D is TRBD2 (6 bases). V was cut by 4 bases and J by 4 bases, with 16 bases left in between. CDR1 and CDR2 (germline): KGHSH, LQKENI. This CDR3 has 16 amino acids. The CDR3 region has the DNA TGTGCCAGCTCACGAGGGGACTCCATGCTCACCGGGGAGCTGTTTTTT. Protein sequence: CASSRGDSMLTGELFF.

This chain uses TRBV5-1 with TRBJ2-5; maybe TRBD1 (6 bases). Germline V gene lookup returns CDR1 SGHRS and CDR2 YFSETQ. Trimming removed 0 bases from V and 2 bases from J, with 8 bases in between. This CDR3 is 14 amino acids long. The CDR3 loop reads CASSLDRVQETQYF. CDR3 DNA: TGCGCCAGCAGCTTGGACAGGGTTCAAGAGACCCAGTACTTC.

The chain employs TRBV4-1 and TRBJ2-1; D may be TRBD1 (5 bases). There are 15 residues in the CDR3. Trimming stripped 0 bases from V and 9 bases from J, with 15 bases between. Germline CDR1 and CDR2: MGHRA and YSYEKL. The CDR3 DNA is TGCGCCAGCAGCCAAGAAGTCACAGATGGGGCTGAGCAGTTCTTC. It translates to CASSQEVTDGAEQFF.

V and J are TRBV19 and TRBJ2-7, with 9 bases identical to TRBD2. V lost 5 bases and J lost 3; bases outside the gene matches: 11. This CDR3 has 16 residues. In germline, CDR1 is LNHDA, CDR2 SQIVND (reference sequence). DNA for the CDR3: TGTGCCAGTAGTTCCGCAGCTCAAGCGGGAGGCTACGAGCAGTACTTC. Its protein product is CASSSAAQAGGYEQYF. The complete variable domain, with remaining parts taken from reference TRBV19 and TRBJ2-7, reads DGGITQSPKYLFRKEGQNVTLSCEQNLNHDAMYWYRQDPGQGLRLIYYSQIVNDFQKGDIAEGYSVSREKKESFPLTVTSAQKNPTAFYLCASSSAAQAGGYEQYFGPGTRLTVT.

The chain is built from TRBV27 and TRBJ2-7, with TRBD1 matching over 7 bases. V shed 8 bases and J 3 bases; nucleotides not matched to a gene: 4. This CDR3 has 12 residues. Germline assignment: CDR1 MNHEY and CDR2 SMNVEV (reference sequence). The CDR3 here is CASRQGHYEQYF. The CDR3 bases are TGTGCCAGCCGACAGGGTCACTACGAGCAGTACTTC.